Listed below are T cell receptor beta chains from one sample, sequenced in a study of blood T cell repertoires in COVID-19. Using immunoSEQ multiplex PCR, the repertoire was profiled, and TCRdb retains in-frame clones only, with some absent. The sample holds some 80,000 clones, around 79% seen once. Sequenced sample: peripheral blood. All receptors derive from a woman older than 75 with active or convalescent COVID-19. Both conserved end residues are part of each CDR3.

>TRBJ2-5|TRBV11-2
CASSPGETQYF
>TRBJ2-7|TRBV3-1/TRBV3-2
CASSPAQTRGEQYF
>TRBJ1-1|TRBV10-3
CAIRETVEAFF
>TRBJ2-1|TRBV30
CAWSPPGGGTYNEQFF
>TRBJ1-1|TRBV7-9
CASSSLTGKPEAFF
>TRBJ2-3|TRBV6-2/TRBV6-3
CASSYRANSGGFGDTQYF
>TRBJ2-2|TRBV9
CASSAPPGRGRGSGELFF
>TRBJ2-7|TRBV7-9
CASRAGWNTEQYF
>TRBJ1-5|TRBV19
CASSRTGGGDQPQHF
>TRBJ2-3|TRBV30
CAWSVPLAGVIFSTDTQYF
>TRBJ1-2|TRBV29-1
CSVGQGGSYGYTF
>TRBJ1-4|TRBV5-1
CASSLEVGGPAGKLFF
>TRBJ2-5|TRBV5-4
CASSLGGLETQYF
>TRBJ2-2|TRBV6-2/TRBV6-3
CASSYDSGRFTGELFF
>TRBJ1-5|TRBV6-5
CASSYVQGEGPQHF
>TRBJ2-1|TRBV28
CASSFFPGGRYNEQFF
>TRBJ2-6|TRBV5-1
CASSFQVLSGANVLTF
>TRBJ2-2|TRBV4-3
CASSQEGATGELFF
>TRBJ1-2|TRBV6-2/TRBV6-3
CASSYQTGGNYGYTF
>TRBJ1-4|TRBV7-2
CASSSQTGGNEKLFF
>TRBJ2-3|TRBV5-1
CASSASSGSDTQYF
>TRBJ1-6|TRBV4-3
CASSLGQHNSPLHF
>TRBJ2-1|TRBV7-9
CASSINRVWEQFF
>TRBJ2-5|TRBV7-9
CASSLAGGGPETQYF
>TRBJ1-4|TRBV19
CASSIAEKLFF
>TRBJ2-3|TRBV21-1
CASSETQQRGSTDTQYF
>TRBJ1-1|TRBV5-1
CASRGIGDRAPPNTEAFF
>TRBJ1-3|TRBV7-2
CASSPDPGQGYTIYF
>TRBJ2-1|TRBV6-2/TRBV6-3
CASSKRGVEFNEQFF
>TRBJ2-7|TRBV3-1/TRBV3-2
CASSPSTGLRYEQYF
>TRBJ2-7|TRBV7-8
CASSWSGQGNEQYF
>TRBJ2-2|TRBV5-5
CASSLTGSGELFF
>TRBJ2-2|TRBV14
CASSKPWTGDTGELFF
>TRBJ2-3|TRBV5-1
CASSLAPGRTDTQYF
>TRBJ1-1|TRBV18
CASSHGAGGYTEAFF
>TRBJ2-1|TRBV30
CAWTKGLAAYNEQFF
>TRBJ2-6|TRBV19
CASTPSGGANVLTF
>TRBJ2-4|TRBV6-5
CASRSRAKNIQYF
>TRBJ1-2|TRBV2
CASSVWPSETGYTF
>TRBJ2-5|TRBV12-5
CASGLGQRQETQYF
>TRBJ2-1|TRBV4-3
CASSQDPSGTGGYGEQFF
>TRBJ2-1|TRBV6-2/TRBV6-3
CASSSPGTSGRALGEQFF
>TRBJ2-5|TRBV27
CASSFNQETQYF
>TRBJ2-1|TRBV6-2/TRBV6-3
CASSIPLGIAYNEQFF
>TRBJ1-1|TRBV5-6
CASRSTPGTEAFF
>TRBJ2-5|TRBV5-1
CASRATGVPPETQYF
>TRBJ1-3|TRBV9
CASSVDGGTSPSGNTIYF
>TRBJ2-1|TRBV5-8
CASSLPPGQEQFF
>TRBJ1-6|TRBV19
CASSTGYNSPLHF
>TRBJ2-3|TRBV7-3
CASSSGNRGTQYF
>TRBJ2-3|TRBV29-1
CSADTNTDTQYF
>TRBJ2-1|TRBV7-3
CASSLTGQVGERLFF
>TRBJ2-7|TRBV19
CASSTGGTGGNEQYF
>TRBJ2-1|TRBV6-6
CASRIGLAGGNEQFF